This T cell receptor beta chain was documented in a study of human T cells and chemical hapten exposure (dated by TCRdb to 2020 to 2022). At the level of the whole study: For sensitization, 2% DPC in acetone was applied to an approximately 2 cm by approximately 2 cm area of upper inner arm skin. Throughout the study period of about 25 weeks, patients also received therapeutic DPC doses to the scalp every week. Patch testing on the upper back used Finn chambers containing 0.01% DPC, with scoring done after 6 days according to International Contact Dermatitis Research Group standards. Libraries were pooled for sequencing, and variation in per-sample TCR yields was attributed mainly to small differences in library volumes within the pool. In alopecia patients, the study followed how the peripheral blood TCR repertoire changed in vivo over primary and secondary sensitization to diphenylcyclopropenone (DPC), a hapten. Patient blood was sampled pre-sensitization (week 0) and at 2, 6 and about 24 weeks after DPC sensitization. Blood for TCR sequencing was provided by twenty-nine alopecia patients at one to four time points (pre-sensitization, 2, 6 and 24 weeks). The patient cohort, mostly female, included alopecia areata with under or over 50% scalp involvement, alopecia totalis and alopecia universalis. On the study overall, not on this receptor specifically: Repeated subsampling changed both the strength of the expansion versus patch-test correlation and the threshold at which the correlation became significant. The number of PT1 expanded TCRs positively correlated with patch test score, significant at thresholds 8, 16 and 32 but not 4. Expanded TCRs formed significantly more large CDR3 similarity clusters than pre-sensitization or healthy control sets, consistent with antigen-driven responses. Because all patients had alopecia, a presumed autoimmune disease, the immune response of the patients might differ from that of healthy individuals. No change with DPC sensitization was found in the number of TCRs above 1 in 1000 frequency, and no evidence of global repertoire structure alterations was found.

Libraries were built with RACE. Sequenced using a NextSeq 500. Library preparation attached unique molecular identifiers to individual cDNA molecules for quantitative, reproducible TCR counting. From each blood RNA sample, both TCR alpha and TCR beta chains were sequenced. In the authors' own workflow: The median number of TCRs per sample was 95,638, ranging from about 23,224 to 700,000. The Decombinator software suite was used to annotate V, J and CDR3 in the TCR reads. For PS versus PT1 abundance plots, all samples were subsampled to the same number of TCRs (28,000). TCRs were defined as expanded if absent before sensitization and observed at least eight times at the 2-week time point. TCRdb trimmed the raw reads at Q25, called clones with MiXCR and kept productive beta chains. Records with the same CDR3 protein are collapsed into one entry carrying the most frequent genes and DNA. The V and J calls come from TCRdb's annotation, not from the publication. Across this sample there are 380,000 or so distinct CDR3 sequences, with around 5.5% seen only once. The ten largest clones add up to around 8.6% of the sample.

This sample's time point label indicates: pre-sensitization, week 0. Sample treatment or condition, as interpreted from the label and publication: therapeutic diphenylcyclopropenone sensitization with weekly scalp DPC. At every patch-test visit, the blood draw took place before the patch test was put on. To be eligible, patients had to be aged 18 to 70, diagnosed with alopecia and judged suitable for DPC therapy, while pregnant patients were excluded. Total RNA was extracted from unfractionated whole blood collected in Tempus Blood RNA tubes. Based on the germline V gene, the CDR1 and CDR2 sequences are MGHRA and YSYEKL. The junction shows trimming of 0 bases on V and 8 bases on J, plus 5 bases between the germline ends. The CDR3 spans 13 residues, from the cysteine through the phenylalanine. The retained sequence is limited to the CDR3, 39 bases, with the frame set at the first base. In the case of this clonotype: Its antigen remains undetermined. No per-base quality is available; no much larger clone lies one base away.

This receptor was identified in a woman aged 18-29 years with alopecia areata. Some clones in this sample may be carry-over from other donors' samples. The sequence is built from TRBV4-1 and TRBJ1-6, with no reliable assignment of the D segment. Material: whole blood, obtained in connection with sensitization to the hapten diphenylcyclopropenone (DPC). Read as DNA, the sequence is TGCGCCAGCAGCCAAGACAGACATTCACCCCTCCACTTT. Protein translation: CASSQDRHSPLHF.